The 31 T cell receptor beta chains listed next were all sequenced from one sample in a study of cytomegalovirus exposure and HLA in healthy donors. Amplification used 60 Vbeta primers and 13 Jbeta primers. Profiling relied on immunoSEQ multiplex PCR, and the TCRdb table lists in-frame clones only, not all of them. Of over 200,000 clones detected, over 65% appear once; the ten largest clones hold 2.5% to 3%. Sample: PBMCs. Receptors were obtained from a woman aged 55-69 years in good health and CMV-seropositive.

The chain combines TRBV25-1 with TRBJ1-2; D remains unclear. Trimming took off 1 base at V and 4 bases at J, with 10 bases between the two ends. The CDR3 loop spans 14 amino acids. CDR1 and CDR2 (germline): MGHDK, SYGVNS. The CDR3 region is CASSESGITYGYTF. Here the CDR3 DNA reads TGTGCCAGCAGTGAATCGGGGATCACCTATGGCTACACCTTC.

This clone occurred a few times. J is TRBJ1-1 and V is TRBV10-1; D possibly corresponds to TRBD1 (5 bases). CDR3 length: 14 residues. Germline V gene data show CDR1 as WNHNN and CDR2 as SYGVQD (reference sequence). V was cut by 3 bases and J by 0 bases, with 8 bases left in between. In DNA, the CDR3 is TGCGCCAGCAGTGAATGGGGCATGAACACTGAAGCTTTCTTT. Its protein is CASSEWGMNTEAFF.

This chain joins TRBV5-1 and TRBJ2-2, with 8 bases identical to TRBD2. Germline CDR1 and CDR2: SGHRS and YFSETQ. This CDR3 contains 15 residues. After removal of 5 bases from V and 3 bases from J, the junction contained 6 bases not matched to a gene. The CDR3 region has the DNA TGCGCCAGCAGTTCCCCCGGGGGGGACACCGGGGAGCTGTTTTTT. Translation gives CASSSPGGDTGELFF.

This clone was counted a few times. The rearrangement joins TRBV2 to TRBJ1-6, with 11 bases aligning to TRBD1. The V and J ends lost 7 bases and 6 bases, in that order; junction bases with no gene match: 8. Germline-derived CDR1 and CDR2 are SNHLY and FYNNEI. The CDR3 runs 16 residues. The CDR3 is CASKPGTGGGNSPLHF. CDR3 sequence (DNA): TGTGCCAGCAAGCCCGGGACAGGGGGAGGTAATTCACCCCTCCACTTT.

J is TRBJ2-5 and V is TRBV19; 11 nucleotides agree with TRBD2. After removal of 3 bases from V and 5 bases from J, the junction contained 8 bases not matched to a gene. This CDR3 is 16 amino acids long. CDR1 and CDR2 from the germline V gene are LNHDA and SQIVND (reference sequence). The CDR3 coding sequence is TGTGCCAGTAGTATCGTTCTAGCGGGGGGATTTGAGACCCAGTACTTC. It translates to CASSIVLAGGFETQYF.

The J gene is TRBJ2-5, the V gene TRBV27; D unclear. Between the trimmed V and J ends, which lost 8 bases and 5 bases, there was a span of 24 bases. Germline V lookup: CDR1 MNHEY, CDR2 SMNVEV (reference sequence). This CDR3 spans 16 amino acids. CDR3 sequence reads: CASAYNRGALGETQYF. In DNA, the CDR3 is TGTGCCAGCGCATATAATCGTGGAGCCCTTGGGGAGACCCAGTACTTC.

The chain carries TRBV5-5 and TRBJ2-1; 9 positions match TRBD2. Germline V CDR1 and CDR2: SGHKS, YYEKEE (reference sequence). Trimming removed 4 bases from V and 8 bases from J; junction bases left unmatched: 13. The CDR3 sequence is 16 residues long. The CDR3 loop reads CASSGGRTSVYDEQFF. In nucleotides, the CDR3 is TGTGCCAGCAGCGGGGGGAGGACTAGCGTTTACGATGAGCAGTTCTTC.

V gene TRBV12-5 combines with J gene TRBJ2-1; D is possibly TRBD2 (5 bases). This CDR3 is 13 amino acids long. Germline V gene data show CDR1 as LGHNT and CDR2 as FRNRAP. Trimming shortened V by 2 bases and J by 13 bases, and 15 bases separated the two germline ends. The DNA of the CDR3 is TGTGCTAGTGGTTTGTCCCCTGTGGACTTCCAGTTCTTC. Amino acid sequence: CASGLSPVDFQFF.

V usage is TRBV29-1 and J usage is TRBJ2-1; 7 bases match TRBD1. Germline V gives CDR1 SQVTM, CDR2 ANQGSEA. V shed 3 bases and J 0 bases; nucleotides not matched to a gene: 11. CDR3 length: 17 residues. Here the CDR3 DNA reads TGCAGCGTTGACCAGAACAGGGGAACGAGCTCCTACAATGAGCAGTTCTTC. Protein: CSVDQNRGTSSYNEQFF.

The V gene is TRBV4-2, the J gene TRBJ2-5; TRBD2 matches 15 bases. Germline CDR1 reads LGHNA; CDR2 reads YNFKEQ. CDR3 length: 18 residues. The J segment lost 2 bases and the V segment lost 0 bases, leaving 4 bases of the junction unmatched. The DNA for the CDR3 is TGTGCCAGCAGCCAAGAACCGGGACTAGCGGGGGGACAAGAGACCCAGTACTTC. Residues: CASSQEPGLAGGQETQYF.

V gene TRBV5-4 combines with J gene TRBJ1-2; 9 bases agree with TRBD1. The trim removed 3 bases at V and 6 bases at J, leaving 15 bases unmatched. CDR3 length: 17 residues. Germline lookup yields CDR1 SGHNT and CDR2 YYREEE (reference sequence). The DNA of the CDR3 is TGTGCCAGCAGCTGGAAGACCAACCGGGACAGGGCAGATGGCTACACCTTC. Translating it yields CASSWKTNRDRADGYTF. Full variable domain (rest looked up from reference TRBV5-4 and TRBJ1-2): ETGVTQSPTHLIKTRGQQVTLRCSSQSGHNTVSWYQQALGQGPQFIFQYYREEENGRGNFPPRFSGLQFPNYSSELNVNALELDDSALYLCASSWKTNRDRADGYTFGSGTRLTVV.

The CDR3 spells CASNNYGSDTQYF. DNA for the CDR3: TGTGCCAGCAACAACTACGGATCAGATACGCAGTATTTT. The genes are TRBV7-9 and TRBJ2-3; D is uncertain. CDR1 and CDR2 from the germline V gene are SEHNR and FQNEAQ (reference sequence). The V end lost 7 bases, the J end lost 4 bases, and 12 bases lay between the germline ends. CDR3 length equals 13 residues.

The CDR3 reads CASSWKDTQETQYF. The CDR3 DNA reads as TGCGCCAGCAGCTGGAAAGACACGCAGGAGACCCAGTACTTC. The chain links TRBV5-1 to TRBJ2-5; D unclear. Germline lookup yields CDR1 SGHRS and CDR2 YFSETQ. The CDR3 loop spans 14 amino acids. Trimming left V 3 bases short and J 5 bases short, with 14 bases between.

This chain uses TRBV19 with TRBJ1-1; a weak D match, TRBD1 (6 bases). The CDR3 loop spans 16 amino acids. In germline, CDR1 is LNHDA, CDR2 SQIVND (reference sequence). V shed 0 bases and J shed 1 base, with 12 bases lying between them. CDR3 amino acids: CASSIDRIRGNTEAFF. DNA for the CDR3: TGTGCCAGTAGTATAGATCGCATCAGGGGGAACACTGAAGCTTTCTTT.

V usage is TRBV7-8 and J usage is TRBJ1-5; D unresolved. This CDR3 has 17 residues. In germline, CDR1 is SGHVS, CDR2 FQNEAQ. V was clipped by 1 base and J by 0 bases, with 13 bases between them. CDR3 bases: TGTGCCAGCAGCTTAGGTAGCTTACGAAATAGCAATCAGCCCCAGCATTTT. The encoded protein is CASSLGSLRNSNQPQHF.

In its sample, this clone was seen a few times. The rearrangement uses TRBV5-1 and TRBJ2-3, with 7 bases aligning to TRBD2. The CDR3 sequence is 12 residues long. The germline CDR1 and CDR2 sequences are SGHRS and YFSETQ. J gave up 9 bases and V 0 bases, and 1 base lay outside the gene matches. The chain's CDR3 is CASSLGEGTQYF. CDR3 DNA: TGCGCCAGCAGCTTGGGGGAGGGCACGCAGTATTTT.

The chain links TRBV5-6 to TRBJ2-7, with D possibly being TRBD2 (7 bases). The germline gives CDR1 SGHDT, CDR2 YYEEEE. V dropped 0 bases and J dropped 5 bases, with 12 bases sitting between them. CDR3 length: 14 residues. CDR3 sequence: CASSLGGGYHEQYF. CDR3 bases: TGTGCCAGCAGCTTGGGGGGGGGCTACCACGAGCAGTACTTC. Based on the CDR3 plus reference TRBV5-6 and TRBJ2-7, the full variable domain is DAGVTQSPTHLIKTRGQQVTLRCSPKSGHDTVSWYQQALGQGPQFIFQYYEEEERQRGNFPDRFSGHQFPNYSSELNVNALLLGDSALYLCASSLGGGYHEQYFGPGTRLTVT.

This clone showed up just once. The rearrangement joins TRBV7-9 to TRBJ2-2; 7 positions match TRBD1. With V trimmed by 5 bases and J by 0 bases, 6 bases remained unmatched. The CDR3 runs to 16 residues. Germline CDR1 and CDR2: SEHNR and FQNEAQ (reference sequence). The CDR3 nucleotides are TGTGCCAGCAGCACCCACAGGGGAGCGAACACCGGGGAGCTGTTTTTT. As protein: CASSTHRGANTGELFF.

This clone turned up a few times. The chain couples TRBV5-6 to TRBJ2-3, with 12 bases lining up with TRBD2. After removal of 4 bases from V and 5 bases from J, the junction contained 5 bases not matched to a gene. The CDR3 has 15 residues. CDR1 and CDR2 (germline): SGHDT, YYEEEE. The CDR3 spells CASSTPGLAGDTQYF. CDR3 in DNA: TGTGCCAGCAGCACACCGGGACTAGCGGGAGATACGCAGTATTTT. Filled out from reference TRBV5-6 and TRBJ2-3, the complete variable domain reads DAGVTQSPTHLIKTRGQQVTLRCSPKSGHDTVSWYQQALGQGPQFIFQYYEEEERQRGNFPDRFSGHQFPNYSSELNVNALLLGDSALYLCASSTPGLAGDTQYFGPGTRLTVL.

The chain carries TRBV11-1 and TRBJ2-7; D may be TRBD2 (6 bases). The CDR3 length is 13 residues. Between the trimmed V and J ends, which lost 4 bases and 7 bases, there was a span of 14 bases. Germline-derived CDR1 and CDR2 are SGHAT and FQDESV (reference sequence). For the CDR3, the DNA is TGTGCCAGCAGCTCCGACGGAGGGTGGGAGCAGTACTTC. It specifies CASSSDGGWEQYF.

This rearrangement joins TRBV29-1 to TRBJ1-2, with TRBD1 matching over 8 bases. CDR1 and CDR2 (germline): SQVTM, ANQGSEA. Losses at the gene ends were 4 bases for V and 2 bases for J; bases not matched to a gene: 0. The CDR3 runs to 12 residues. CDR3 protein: CSVGTGNYGYTF. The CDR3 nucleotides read TGCAGCGTTGGGACAGGGAACTATGGCTACACCTTC.

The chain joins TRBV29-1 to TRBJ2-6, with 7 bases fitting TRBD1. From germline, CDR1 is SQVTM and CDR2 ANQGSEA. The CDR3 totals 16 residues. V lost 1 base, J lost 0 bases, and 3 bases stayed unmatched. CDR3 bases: TGCAGCGTTGAAGGGACAGGTCCCTCTGGGGCCAACGTCCTGACTTTC. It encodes CSVEGTGPSGANVLTF.

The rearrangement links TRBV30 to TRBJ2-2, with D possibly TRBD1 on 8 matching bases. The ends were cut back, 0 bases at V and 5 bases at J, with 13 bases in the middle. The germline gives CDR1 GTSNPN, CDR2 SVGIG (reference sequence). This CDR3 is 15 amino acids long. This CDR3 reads CAWSVQGGETGELFF. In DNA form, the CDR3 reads TGTGCCTGGAGTGTACAGGGGGGGGAGACCGGGGAGCTGTTTTTT.

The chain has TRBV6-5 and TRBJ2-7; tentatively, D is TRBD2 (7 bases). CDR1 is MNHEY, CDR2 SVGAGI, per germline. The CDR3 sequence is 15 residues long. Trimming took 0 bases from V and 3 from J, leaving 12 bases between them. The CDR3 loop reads CASSYSAGANYEQYF. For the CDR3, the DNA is TGTGCCAGCAGTTACTCGGCGGGGGCGAACTACGAGCAGTACTTC.

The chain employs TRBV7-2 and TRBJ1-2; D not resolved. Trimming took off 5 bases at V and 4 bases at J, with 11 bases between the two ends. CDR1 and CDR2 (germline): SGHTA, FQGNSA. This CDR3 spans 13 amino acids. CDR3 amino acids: CASSQPGFYGYTF. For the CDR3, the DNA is TGTGCCAGCAGCCAACCAGGATTCTATGGCTACACCTTC.

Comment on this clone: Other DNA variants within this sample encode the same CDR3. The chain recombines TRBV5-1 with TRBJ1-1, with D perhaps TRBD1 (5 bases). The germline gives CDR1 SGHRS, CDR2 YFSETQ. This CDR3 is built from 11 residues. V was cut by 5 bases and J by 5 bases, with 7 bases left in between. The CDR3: CASSRGTEAFF. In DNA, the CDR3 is TGCGCCAGCAGTCGGGGGACTGAAGCTTTCTTT.

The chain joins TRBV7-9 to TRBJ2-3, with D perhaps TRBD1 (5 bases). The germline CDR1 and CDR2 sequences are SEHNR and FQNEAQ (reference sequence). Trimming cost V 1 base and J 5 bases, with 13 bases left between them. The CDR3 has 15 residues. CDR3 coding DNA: TGTGCCAGCAGCTTAGTAAGCAGGGTGGTAGATACGCAGTATTTT. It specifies CASSLVSRVVDTQYF.

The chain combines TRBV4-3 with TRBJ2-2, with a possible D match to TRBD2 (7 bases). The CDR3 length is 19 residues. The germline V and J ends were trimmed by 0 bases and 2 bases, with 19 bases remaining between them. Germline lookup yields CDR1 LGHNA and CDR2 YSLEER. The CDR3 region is CASSQDLRSGGANTGELFF. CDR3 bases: TGCGCCAGCAGCCAAGATCTTAGAAGTGGGGGGGCCAACACCGGGGAGCTGTTTTTT.

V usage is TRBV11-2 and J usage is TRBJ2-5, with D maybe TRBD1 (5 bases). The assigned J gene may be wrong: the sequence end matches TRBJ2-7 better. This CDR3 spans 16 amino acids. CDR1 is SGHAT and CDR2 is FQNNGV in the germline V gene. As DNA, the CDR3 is TGTGCCAGCAGCCCTTTGGGCAGGGTAGGCGCCTACGAGCAGTACTTC. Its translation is CASSPLGRVGAYEQYF.

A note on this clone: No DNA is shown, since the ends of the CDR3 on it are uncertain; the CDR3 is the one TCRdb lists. CDR3 loop: CASSFWRGELFF. V usage is TRBV7-2 and J usage is TRBJ2-2; TRBD2 reflects the table's D call only, with no check against the DNA. Both ends counted, the CDR3 spans 12 residues. Germline V gene data show CDR1 as SGHTA and CDR2 as FQGNSA.

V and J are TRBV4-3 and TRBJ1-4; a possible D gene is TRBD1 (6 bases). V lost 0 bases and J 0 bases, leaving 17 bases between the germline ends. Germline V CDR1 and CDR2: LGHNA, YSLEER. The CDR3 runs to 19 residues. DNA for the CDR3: TGCGCCAGCAGCCAAGATAAGGGGACTAGGGGGACAACTAATGAAAAACTGTTTTTT. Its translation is CASSQDKGTRGTTNEKLFF.